This TCR beta chain was retrieved from a study of blood T cell repertoires in COVID-19 (dated by TCRdb to between 2020 and 2021). About the investigation overall: Samples from collaborators originated in the United States, Italy and Spain and spanned both the acute and convalescent phases of COVID-19. The material from the prospective study consisted of cDNA or gDNA derived from T cells, B-cell-depleted T cells, or PBMCs. The dataset comprised deeply sampled blood TCRbeta repertoires from subjects exposed to, actively infected with, or recovered from COVID-19. A freely available public database, intended as a resource for researchers studying the immune response to SARS-CoV-2, is where the repertoires were released. The samples were drawn from two sources: the first 160 participants of the ongoing ImmuneRACE study, and about 1,300 subjects contributed by 6 global collaborators. Sample metadata almost always included a de-identified subject ID, COVID-19 status, age in years and sex. Where HLA class I and class II types were available, the types were taken from metadata supplied by the sample provider, not from assay-based typing. Paper-wide results and their limitations: The amount of clinical and demographic metadata varied by source and participant and was provided uncurated.

The immunoSEQ Assay, a bias-controlled multiplex PCR, was used to amplify TCRbeta CDR3 regions from genomic DNA. For the original study's pipeline: The number of nucleated cells in each sample was estimated from the amplification of reference gene primers within the assay. To quantify the absolute abundance of each unique TCRbeta CDR3 rearrangement, sequence reads were collapsed and filtered. For each sample, productive Simpson clonality was calculated by taking the square root of Simpson's diversity index across productive rearrangements. TCRdb limited this immuneACCESS table to in-frame rearrangements with V and J called. A share of clones is missing; checked studies link under half to unresolved V genes, and the rest is unexplained. The V and J calls and clone size come from that table; D and trimming were worked out from the DNA. This sample is represented by fewer than 300,000 clones; about four fifths of them were singletons. The top ten clones comprise 4.5% to 7% of the sample.

The collaborating institutions used their own protocols to collect whole blood in K2EDTA tubes. For TCRbeta analysis, collaborators shipped samples as frozen whole blood, isolated PBMCs, or DNA extracted from either of those sample types. V is cut by 5 bases and J by 11 bases, and the space between the germline ends is 13 bases. CDR1 and CDR2, looked up from the germline V gene, are SGHRS and YFSETQ. Counted from cysteine to phenylalanine, this CDR3 has 12 amino acids. Only the CDR3 portion is preserved as DNA: 36 bases, with reading frame beginning at the first base. Details on this clone: Its binding antigen is unknown. Base quality data are lacking; no much larger clone is found one base away.

Material: peripheral blood. This receptor was taken from an older man with acute or convalescent COVID-19. The rearrangement combines TRBV5-1 with TRBJ2-2; a weak D assignment points to TRBD2 (5 bases agree). The nucleotide sequence is given as TGCGCCAGCAGACTAGGTTCGGGCGAGCTGTTTTTT. This translates into CASRLGSGELFF.